The 9 T cell receptor beta chains presented below share a single source sample, sequenced in a study of high-grade serous ovarian cancer treatment subgroups. The tumor samples were collected prior to definitive surgery or chemotherapy. The repertoire was sequenced with immunoSEQ multiplex PCR; TCRdb's copy has only in-frame clones and lacks some. The sample records about 12,000 clones, just over 85% being singletons. Sequencing input: tumor tissue. These receptors originate from a human donor with high-grade serous ovarian cancer.

The chain has TRBV5-1 and TRBJ1-1; 9 positions agree with TRBD1. This CDR3 is 12 amino acids long. Germline CDR1 reads SGHRS; CDR2 reads YFSETQ. V dropped 4 bases and J dropped 10; count of bases not matched to a gene: 5. The CDR3 DNA sequence: TGCGCCAGCAGCGTGACAGGGGGGAGAGCTTTCTTT. It specifies CASSVTGGRAFF.

The gene calls are TRBV19 and TRBJ1-2; D is possibly TRBD1 (6 bases). V gave up 6 bases and J gave up 4 bases, with 12 bases separating them. The CDR3 totals 13 residues. Germline loops: CDR1 LNHDA, CDR2 SQIVND (reference sequence). CDR3 DNA sequence: TGTGCCAGTAGCGACAGGAGCTCCTATGGCTACACCTTC. The encoded protein is CASSDRSSYGYTF.

This chain links TRBV5-1 with TRBJ2-3; TRBD2 matches at 8 bases. Germline V gene data show CDR1 as SGHRS and CDR2 as YFSETQ. The junction had 9 bases not matched to a gene; V was cut back by 6 bases and J by 0 bases. This CDR3 spans 16 amino acids. CDR3 bases: TGCGCCAGCAAGAATAGCGGGGCACGGAGCACAGATACGCAGTATTTT. Encoded protein: CASKNSGARSTDTQYF.

This clone was observed a handful of times. V gene TRBV28 combines with J gene TRBJ1-5; 11 bases are a match to TRBD1. V gave up 5 bases and J gave up 5 bases; unmatched junction bases: 11. The CDR3 sequence is 17 residues long. CDR1 is MDHEN, CDR2 SYDVKM, per germline. This chain's CDR3 is CASSHRDRGLRDQPQHF. The DNA for the CDR3 is TGTGCCAGCAGTCACCGGGACAGGGGGTTAAGGGATCAGCCCCAGCATTTT.

The count of this clone is one. This chain uses TRBV29-1 with TRBJ1-2; no reliable D call. Germline CDR1 reads SQVTM; CDR2 reads ANQGSEA. The CDR3 contains 11 residues. V was shortened by 4 bases and J by 6 bases, with 9 bases between the two germline ends. The CDR3 nucleotides read TGCAGCGTTGGTGGGGATAATGGCTACACCTTC. It encodes CSVGGDNGYTF.

V usage is TRBV5-4 and J usage is TRBJ2-3, with D unclear. V lost 1 base and J lost 7, with 7 bases in between. The CDR3 spans 12 residues. Germline V CDR1 and CDR2: SGHNT, YYREEE (reference sequence). The CDR3 region is CASSLYRNTQYF. The DNA for the CDR3 is TGTGCCAGCAGCTTGTATAGGAATACGCAGTATTTT.

This sequence joins TRBV6-5 and TRBJ2-1, with D unclear. The CDR3 length is 11 residues. Trimming shortened V by 5 bases and J by 8 bases, and 7 bases separated the two germline ends. The germline V gene has CDR1 MNHEY and CDR2 SVGAGI. Here the CDR3 reads CASSGVYEQFF. The CDR3 DNA is TGTGCCAGCAGTGGGGTGTATGAGCAGTTCTTC.

This clone was recorded a few times. The genes are TRBV7-9 and TRBJ1-1; D might be TRBD1 (6 bases). The CDR3 totals 14 residues. The germline V and J ends were trimmed by 4 bases and 1 base, with 10 bases remaining between them. Germline values: CDR1 SEHNR, CDR2 FQNEAQ (reference sequence). The CDR3 sequence is CASSYIQGNTEAFF. The CDR3 DNA follows: TGTGCCAGCAGCTACATACAGGGGAACACTGAAGCTTTCTTT.

This chain joins TRBV11-2 and TRBJ2-7; D not certain. The V gene lost 4 bases and the J gene lost 0 bases, with 10 bases spanning the gap. The CDR3 loop spans 14 amino acids. The V gene's germline CDR1 is SGHAT and CDR2 FQNNGV. The DNA for the CDR3 is TGTGCCAGCAGCTCAGAGACTGGCTCCTACGAGCAGTACTTC. Residues: CASSSETGSYEQYF.